This TCR beta chain was recorded in a study of T cells in Graves' hyperthyroidism and ophthalmopathy. This clonotype was detected ten times or more. Amplified TCR beta CDR3 regions came from RNA transcripts. First-round RT-PCR with HTBI primers amplified the TCR CDR3 region. TCRdb itself ran the multiplex PCR reads through MiXCR, one entry per CDR3 protein. Among around 600,000 distinct CDR3 sequences listed, 14% were seen once. Germline V lookup: CDR1 DFQATT, CDR2 SNEGSKA (reference sequence). The CDR3 extends over 12 amino acids. V gave up 4 bases and J gave up 3 bases, with 7 bases separating them. The J gene is TRBJ2-1, the V gene TRBV20-1; D remains unclear. Source material: blood. This TCR was recovered from a woman aged 18-29 years with Graves' ophthalmopathy. DNA for the CDR3: TGCAGTGCTAAGATCCACTACAATGAGCAGTTCTTC. It encodes CSAKIHYNEQFF.